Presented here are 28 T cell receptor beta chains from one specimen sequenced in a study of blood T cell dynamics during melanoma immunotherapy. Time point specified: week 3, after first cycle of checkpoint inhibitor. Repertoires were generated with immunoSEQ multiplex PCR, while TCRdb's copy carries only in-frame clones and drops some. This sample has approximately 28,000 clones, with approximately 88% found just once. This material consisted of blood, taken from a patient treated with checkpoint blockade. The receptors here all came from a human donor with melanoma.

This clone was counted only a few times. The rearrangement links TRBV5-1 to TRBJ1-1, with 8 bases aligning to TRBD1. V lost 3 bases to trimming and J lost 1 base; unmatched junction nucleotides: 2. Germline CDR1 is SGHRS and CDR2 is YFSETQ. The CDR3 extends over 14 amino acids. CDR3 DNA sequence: TGCGCCAGCAGCTGGGACAGGTGGAACACTGAAGCTTTCTTT. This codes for CASSWDRWNTEAFF.

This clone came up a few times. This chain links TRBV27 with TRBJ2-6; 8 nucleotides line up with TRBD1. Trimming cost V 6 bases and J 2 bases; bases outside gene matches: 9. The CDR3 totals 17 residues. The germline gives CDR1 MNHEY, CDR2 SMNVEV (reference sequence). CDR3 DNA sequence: TGTGCCAGCAGCCCAGGACAGGGAACTCCTGGGGCCAACGTCCTGACTTTC. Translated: CASSPGQGTPGANVLTF.

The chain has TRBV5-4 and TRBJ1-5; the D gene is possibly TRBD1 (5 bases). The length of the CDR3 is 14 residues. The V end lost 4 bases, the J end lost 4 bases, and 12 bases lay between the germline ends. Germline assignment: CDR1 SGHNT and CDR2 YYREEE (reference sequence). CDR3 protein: CASSPGPQNQPQHF. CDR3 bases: TGTGCCAGCAGCCCGGGACCGCAAAATCAGCCCCAGCATTTT.

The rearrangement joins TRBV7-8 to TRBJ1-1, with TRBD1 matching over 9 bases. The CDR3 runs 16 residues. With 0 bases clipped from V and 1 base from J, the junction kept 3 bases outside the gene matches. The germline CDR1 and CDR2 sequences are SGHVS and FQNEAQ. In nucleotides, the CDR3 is TGTGCCAGCAGCTTAGCGGACAGGGGATGGAACACTGAAGCTTTCTTT. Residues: CASSLADRGWNTEAFF.

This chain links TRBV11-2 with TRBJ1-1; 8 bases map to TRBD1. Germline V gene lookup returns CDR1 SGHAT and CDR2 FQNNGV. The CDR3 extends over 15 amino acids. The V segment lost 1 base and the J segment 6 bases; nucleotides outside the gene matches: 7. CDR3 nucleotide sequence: TGTGCCAGCAGCTTAGCGGGCAGGGGGCGGGCTGAAGCTTTCTTT. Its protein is CASSLAGRGRAEAFF.

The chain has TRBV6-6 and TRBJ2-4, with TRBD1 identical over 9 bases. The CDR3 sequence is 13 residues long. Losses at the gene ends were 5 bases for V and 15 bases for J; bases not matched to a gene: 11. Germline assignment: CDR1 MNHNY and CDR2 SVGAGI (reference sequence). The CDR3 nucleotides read TGTGCCAGCAGTCAAGGGGACAGGGCCCCGGGGTACTTC. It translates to CASSQGDRAPGYF.

The CDR3 spells CASSEGATSNQPQHF. The CDR3 region has the DNA TGTGCCAGCAGTGAAGGCGCGACCTCCAATCAGCCCCAGCATTTT. The genes are TRBV6-1 and TRBJ1-5; D is unclear. There are 15 residues in the CDR3. Trimming left V 1 base short and J 3 bases short, with 10 bases between. CDR1 is MNHNS and CDR2 is SASEGT in the germline V gene.

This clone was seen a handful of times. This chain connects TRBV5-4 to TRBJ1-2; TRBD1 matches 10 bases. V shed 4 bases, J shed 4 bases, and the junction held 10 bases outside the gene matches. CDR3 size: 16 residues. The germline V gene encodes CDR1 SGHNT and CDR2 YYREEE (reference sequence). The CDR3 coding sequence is TGTGCCAGCAGCGGTCGGGACAGGGGTATGGGCTATGGCTACACCTTC. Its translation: CASSGRDRGMGYGYTF.

CDR3 nucleotide sequence: TGTGCCAGCAGTTACGGGACAGGGGCTAGCTATGGCTACACCTTC. It is translated as CASSYGTGASYGYTF. The rearrangement uses TRBV28 and TRBJ1-2, with 10 bases aligning to TRBD1. V trimming: 4 bases; J trimming: 4 bases; junction bases outside the gene matches: 6. Germline CDR1 is MDHEN and CDR2 is SYDVKM. The CDR3 spans 15 residues.

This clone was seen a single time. The CDR3 nucleotides are TGTGCCAGCAGCGACAGGGGGAACTATGGCTACACCTTC. Amino acids: CASSDRGNYGYTF. The V and J genes are TRBV7-8 and TRBJ1-2; 9 bases map to TRBD1. Looked up from germline, CDR1 is SGHVS and CDR2 is FQNEAQ. CDR3 length: 13 amino acids. Trimming removed 5 bases from V and 2 bases from J; junction bases left unmatched: 0.

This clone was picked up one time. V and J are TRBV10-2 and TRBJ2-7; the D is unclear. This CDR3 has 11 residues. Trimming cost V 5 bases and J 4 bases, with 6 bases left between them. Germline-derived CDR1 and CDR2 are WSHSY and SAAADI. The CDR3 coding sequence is TGCGCCAGCAGTACGCAGTACGAGCAGTACTTC. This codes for CASSTQYEQYF.

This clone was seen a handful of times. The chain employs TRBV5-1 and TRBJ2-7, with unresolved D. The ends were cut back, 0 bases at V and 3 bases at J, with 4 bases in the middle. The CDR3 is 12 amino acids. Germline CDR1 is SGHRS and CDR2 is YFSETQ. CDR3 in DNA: TGCGCCAGCAGCTTGGGACGCTACGAGCAGTACTTC. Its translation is CASSLGRYEQYF.

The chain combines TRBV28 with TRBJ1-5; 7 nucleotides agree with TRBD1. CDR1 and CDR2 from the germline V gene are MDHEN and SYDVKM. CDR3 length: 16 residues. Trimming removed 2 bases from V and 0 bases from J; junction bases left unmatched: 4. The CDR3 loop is CASSLRGQTSNQPQHF. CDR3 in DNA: TGTGCCAGCAGTTTAAGGGGACAGACTAGCAATCAGCCCCAGCATTTT.

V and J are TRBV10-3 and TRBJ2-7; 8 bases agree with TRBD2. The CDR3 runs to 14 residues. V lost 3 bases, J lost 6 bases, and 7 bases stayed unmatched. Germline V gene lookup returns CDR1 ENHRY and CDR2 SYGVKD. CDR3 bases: TGTGCCATCAGTGATGGGACTAGAGTTCGCGAGCAGTACTTC. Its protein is CAISDGTRVREQYF.

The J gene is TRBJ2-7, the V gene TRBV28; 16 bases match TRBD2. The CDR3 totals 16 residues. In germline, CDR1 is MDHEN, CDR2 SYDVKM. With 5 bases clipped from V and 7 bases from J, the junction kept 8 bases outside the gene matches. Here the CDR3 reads CASSTGTSGRAWEQYF. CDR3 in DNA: TGTGCCAGCAGTACCGGGACTAGCGGGAGGGCCTGGGAGCAGTACTTC.

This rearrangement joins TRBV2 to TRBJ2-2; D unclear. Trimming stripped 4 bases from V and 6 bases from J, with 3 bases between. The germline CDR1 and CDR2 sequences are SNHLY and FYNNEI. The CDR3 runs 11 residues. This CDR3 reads CASSVAGELFF. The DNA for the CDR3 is TGTGCCAGCAGTGTGGCCGGGGAGCTGTTTTTT.

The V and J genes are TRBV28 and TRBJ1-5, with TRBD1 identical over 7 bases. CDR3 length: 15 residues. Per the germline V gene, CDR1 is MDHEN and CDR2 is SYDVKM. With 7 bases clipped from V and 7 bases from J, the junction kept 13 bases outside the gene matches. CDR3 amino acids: CASTNQGGAGQPQHF. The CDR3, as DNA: TGTGCCAGCACCAACCAGGGGGGGGCAGGACAGCCCCAGCATTTT. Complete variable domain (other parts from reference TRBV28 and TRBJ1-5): DVKVTQSSRYLVKRTGEKVFLECVQDMDHENMFWYRQDPGLGLRLIYFSYDVKMKEKGDIPEGYSVSREKKERFSLILESASTNQTSMYLCASTNQGGAGQPQHFGDGTRLSIL.

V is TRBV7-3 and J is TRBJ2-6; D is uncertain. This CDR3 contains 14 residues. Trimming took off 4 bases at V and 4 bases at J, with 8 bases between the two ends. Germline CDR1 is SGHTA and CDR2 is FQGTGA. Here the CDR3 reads CASSWRPGANVLTF. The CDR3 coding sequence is TGTGCCAGCAGCTGGAGACCCGGGGCCAACGTCCTGACTTTC.

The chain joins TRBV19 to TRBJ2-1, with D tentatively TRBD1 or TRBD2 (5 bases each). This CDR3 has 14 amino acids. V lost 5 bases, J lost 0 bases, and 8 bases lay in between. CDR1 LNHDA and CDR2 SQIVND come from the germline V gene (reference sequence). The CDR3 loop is CASSEGSSYNEQFF. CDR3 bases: TGTGCCAGTAGTGAGGGGAGCTCCTACAATGAGCAGTTCTTC.

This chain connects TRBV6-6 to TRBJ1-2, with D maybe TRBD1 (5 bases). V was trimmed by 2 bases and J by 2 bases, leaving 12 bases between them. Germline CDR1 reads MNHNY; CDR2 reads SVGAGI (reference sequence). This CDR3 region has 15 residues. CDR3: CASSYGQGLNYGYTF. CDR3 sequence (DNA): TGTGCCAGCAGTTACGGGCAGGGACTAAACTATGGCTACACCTTC.

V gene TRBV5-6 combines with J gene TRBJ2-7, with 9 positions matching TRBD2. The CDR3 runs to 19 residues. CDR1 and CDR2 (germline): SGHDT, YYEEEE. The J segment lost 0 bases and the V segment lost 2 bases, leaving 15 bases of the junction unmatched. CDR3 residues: CASSFSPLAGTSSSYEQYF. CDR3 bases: TGTGCCAGCAGCTTTAGTCCCCTAGCGGGGACCTCCTCCTCCTACGAGCAGTACTTC.

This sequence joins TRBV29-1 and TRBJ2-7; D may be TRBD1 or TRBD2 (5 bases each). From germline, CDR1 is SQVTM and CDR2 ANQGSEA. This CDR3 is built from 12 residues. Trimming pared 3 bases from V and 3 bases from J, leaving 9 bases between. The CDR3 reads CSVDSGGYEQYF. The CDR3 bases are TGCAGCGTTGATAGTGGGGGCTACGAGCAGTACTTC.

The CDR3 sequence: CASSSALGAGPEKLFF. CDR3 nucleotide sequence: TGTGCCAGCAGCTCCGCCCTGGGAGCCGGACCGGAAAAACTGTTTTTT. V gene TRBV7-9 combines with J gene TRBJ1-4; D unclear. The CDR3 spans 16 residues. V dropped 4 bases and J dropped 8 bases, with 20 bases sitting between them. The germline CDR1 and CDR2 sequences are SEHNR and FQNEAQ (reference sequence).

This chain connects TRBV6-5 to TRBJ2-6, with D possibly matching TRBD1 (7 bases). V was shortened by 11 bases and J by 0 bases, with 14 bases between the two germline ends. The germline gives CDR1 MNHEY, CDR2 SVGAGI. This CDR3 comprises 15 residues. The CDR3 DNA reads TGTGCCGCGGGACAGAGGACCTCTGGGGCCAACGTCCTGACTTTC. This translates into CAAGQRTSGANVLTF.

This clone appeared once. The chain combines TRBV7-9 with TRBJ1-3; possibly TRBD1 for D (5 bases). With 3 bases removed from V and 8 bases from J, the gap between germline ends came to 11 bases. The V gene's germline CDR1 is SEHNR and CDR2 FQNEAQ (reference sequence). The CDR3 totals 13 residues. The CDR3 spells CASSFGTADTIYF. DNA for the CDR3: TGTGCCAGCAGCTTTGGGACGGCCGACACCATATATTTT.

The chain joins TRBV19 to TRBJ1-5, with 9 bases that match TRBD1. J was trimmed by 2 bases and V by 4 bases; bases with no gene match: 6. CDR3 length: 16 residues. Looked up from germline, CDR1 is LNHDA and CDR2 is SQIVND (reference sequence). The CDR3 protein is CASSTQGAGGNQPQHF. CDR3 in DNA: TGTGCCAGTAGTACACAGGGGGCGGGGGGCAATCAGCCCCAGCATTTT.

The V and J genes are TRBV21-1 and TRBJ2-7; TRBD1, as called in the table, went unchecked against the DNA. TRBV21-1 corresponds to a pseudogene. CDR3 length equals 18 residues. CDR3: CASSKERSQGTVRYEQYF. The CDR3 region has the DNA TGTGCCAGCAGCAAAGAAAGGTCCCAGGGAACAGTACGATACGAGCAGTACTTC.

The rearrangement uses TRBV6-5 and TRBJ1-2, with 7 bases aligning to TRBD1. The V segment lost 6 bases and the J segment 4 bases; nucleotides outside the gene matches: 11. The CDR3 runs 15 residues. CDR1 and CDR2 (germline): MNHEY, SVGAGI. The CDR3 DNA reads TGTGCCAGCAGGGAACAGGGGAGTTTTGGCTATGGCTACACCTTC. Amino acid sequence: CASREQGSFGYGYTF.